This TCR beta chain was identified in a study of shared clonotypes between healthy human individuals. Overall study: The study used three CD4 naive, three CD4 memory, two CD8 naive and one CD8 memory plate per donor. Study-wide findings and caveats: Non-shared clonotypes displayed generation probabilities falling below those of clonotypes present in all four donors. In having few donors, the study represented limited genetic and exposure-history diversity. Naive CD4 clonotypes were shared across a few donors at roughly 4.6%.

Repertoires were generated with immunoSEQ multiplex PCR, while TCRdb's copy carries only in-frame clones and drops some. The table lists roughly 2,500,000 clones, more than 85% of them singletons, with approximately 0.36% in the top ten. This clone was seen just once. Antigen unknown. Germline V lookup: CDR1 GTSNPN, CDR2 SVGIG (reference sequence). Between the trimmed V and J ends, which lost 2 bases and 7 bases, there was a span of 11 bases. The CDR3 has 12 residues. This clonotype was obtained from a man aged 18 to 35 in good health. Some clones in this sample may be carry-over from other donors' samples. This sequence joins TRBV30 and TRBJ2-5; D is possibly TRBD1 or TRBD2 (6 bases each). The sample consisted of naive CD4+ T cells from PBMCs. Regarding subset: CD45RA+ positively selected. The CDR3 loop reads CAWSTGRLTQYF. CDR3 nucleotide sequence: TGTGCCTGGAGTACAGGGAGGTTGACCCAGTACTTC.